The 31 T cell receptor beta chains in this list originate from one sample, sequenced in a study of T cell responses to AZD1222 COVID-19 vaccine. Clones were read by immunoSEQ multiplex PCR, and TCRdb kept only the in-frame ones, dropping some. The profile shows approximately 150,000 clones, around nine tenths of them singletons. The sample consisted of peripheral blood, taken 28 days after the second AZD1222 dose. The receptors were gathered from an adult who received the AZD1222 COVID-19 vaccine.

This clone showed up just once. The V gene is TRBV4-2, the J gene TRBJ1-2; D is perhaps TRBD1 (6 bases). This CDR3 region has 15 residues. Germline V CDR1 and CDR2: LGHNA, YNFKEQ. With 0 bases removed from V and 4 bases from J, the gap between germline ends came to 12 bases. The CDR3 is CASSQDATGGYGYTF. The CDR3, as DNA: TGTGCCAGCAGCCAAGATGCGACAGGTGGCTATGGCTACACCTTC.

V gene TRBV5-1 combines with J gene TRBJ1-1; tentative D call: TRBD1 (6 bases). Germline V gene sequence: CDR1 SGHRS, CDR2 YFSETQ. The CDR3 is 14 residues long. Trimming removed 0 bases at V and 1 base at J, with 7 bases between. The CDR3 sequence is CASSLDRANTEAFF. CDR3 bases: TGCGCCAGCAGCTTGGACAGGGCGAACACTGAAGCTTTCTTT.

The chain carries TRBV6-2 or TRBV6-3 and TRBJ2-1; 13 bases match TRBD2. Germline loops: CDR1 MNHEY, CDR2 SVGEGT. The CDR3 has 17 residues. Trimming removed 5 bases from V and 4 bases from J; junction bases left unmatched: 8. CDR3 in DNA: TGTGCCAGCAGTCACCCGGGACTAGCGGGGTCTTACAATGAGCAGTTCTTC. Its translation: CASSHPGLAGSYNEQFF.

The V gene is TRBV4-2, the J gene TRBJ1-2; 7 positions agree with TRBD1. The CDR3 spans 19 residues. V lost 1 base to trimming and J lost 0 bases; unmatched junction nucleotides: 14. CDR1 LGHNA and CDR2 YNFKEQ come from the germline V gene. As DNA, the CDR3 is TGTGCCAGCAGCCAAGGATCCTCCGGGACAGACCGTTCTAACTATGGCTACACCTTC. It specifies CASSQGSSGTDRSNYGYTF.

V usage is TRBV4-2 and J usage is TRBJ2-7; D possibly corresponds to TRBD2 (6 bases). The germline CDR1 and CDR2 sequences are LGHNA and YNFKEQ. The V end lost 0 bases, the J end lost 3 bases, and 15 bases lay between the germline ends. The CDR3 consists of 16 residues. CDR3 in amino acids: CASSQEGTLYYYEQYF. The CDR3 nucleotides read TGTGCCAGCAGCCAAGAGGGGACTCTCTATTACTACGAGCAGTACTTC.

The J gene is TRBJ2-5, the V gene TRBV30, with D possibly matching TRBD2 (5 bases). CDR1 is GTSNPN, CDR2 SVGIG, per germline (reference sequence). The CDR3 consists of 13 residues. Trimming left V 2 bases short and J 4 bases short, with 11 bases between. This CDR3 is CAWSRTAGETQYF. The CDR3 DNA is TGTGCCTGGAGTCGCACGGCGGGAGAGACCCAGTACTTC. Filled out from reference TRBV30 and TRBJ2-5, the complete variable domain reads SQTIHQWPATLVQPVGSPLSLECTVEGTSNPNLYWYRQAAGRGLQLLFYSVGIGQISSEVPQNLSASRPQDRQFILSSKKLLLSDSGFYLCAWSRTAGETQYFGPGTRLLVL.

The genes are TRBV13 and TRBJ2-7; D gene unclear. Germline CDR1 reads PRHDT; CDR2 reads FYEKMQ (reference sequence). V was cut by 1 base and J by 1 base, with 2 bases left in between. This CDR3 is 12 amino acids long. As DNA, the CDR3 is TGTGCCAGCAGCTTAGTTTCCTACGAGCAGTACTTC. Its translation is CASSLVSYEQYF.

This clone appeared a few times. CDR3: CASSYEAGQTDTQYF. CDR3 coding DNA: TGTGCCAGCAGTTACGAGGCGGGGCAGACAGATACGCAGTATTTT. This rearrangement joins TRBV6-5 to TRBJ2-3, with D possibly being TRBD2 (6 bases). This CDR3 is 15 amino acids long. Trimming took off 2 bases at V and 3 bases at J, with 12 bases between the two ends. Per the germline V gene, CDR1 is MNHEY and CDR2 is SVGAGI.

V is TRBV18 and J is TRBJ1-2, with unresolved D. The CDR3 contains 12 residues. V lost 3 bases and J 7 bases, leaving 9 bases between the germline ends. The V gene's germline CDR1 is KGHSH and CDR2 LQKENI. The CDR3 loop reads CASSPDSGGYTF. The DNA for the CDR3 is TGTGCCAGCTCACCCGACTCAGGTGGCTACACCTTC.

The chain recombines TRBV4-1 with TRBJ1-6, with D maybe TRBD1 (5 bases). Trimming took off 2 bases at V and 6 bases at J, with 14 bases between the two ends. CDR3 size: 16 residues. In germline, CDR1 is MGHRA, CDR2 YSYEKL. Here the CDR3 DNA reads TGCGCCAGCAGCCAAACAGTAACGAGGGGTAATTCACCCCTCCACTTT. This sequence encodes CASSQTVTRGNSPLHF.

The chain uses TRBV7-9 and TRBJ1-4, with no clear D. This CDR3 has 14 residues. V was clipped by 4 bases and J by 8 bases, with 14 bases between them. Germline CDR1 and CDR2: SEHNR and FQNEAQ (reference sequence). Written as DNA, the CDR3 is TGTGCCAGCAGCTACACCGGAGCGGGGGAAAAACTGTTTTTT. This translates into CASSYTGAGEKLFF.

V gene TRBV27 combines with J gene TRBJ1-2; TRBD1 matches at 8 bases. The CDR3 has 18 residues. The junction had 13 bases not matched to a gene; V was cut back by 2 bases and J by 2 bases. The germline CDR1 and CDR2 sequences are MNHEY and SMNVEV (reference sequence). DNA of the CDR3: TGTGCCAGCAGTTTAGAAAGGACAGGGATCGTTGGAAACTATGGCTACACCTTC. It yields the protein CASSLERTGIVGNYGYTF.

J is TRBJ2-2 and V is TRBV18; D may correspond to TRBD1 or TRBD2 (6 bases each). Germline lookup yields CDR1 KGHSH and CDR2 LQKENI. CDR3 length equals 13 residues. Trimming left V 4 bases short and J 7 bases short, with 10 bases between. CDR3 sequence reads: CASSRGADGELFF. CDR3 nucleotides: TGTGCCAGCTCACGGGGGGCCGACGGGGAGCTGTTTTTT.

The V and J genes are TRBV6-1 and TRBJ1-2; D remains unclear. V lost 2 bases and J lost 5, with 21 bases in between. There are 17 residues in the CDR3. Per the germline V gene, CDR1 is MNHNS and CDR2 is SASEGT. Here the CDR3 DNA reads TGTGCCAGCAGTGAAACCCATAGCACAGTGGGCTATTATGGCTACACCTTC. This sequence encodes CASSETHSTVGYYGYTF.

The chain combines TRBV11-2 with TRBJ2-2; 7 bases match TRBD1. CDR3 length: 17 amino acids. Germline V gene sequence: CDR1 SGHAT, CDR2 FQNNGV. The trim removed 5 bases at V and 4 bases at J, leaving 13 bases unmatched. CDR3 sequence (DNA): TGTGCCAGCAGCGCGCAGCCGACAGGGCCCTCCACCGGGGAGCTGTTTTTT. It yields the protein CASSAQPTGPSTGELFF.

The J gene is TRBJ2-1, the V gene TRBV2, with D possibly matching TRBD2 (6 bases). The V end lost 6 bases, the J end lost 10 bases, and 22 bases lay between the germline ends. CDR1 SNHLY and CDR2 FYNNEI come from the germline V gene. The CDR3 has 15 residues. CDR3 amino acids: CASRDRDSYSSEQFF. The DNA of the CDR3 is TGTGCCAGCAGGGACCGGGACTCTTACTCTTCCGAGCAGTTCTTC.

V usage is TRBV10-3 and J usage is TRBJ2-3, with D unclear. CDR3 length equals 15 residues. CDR1 is ENHRY and CDR2 is SYGVKD in the germline V gene. The V end lost 6 bases, the J end lost 4 bases, and 17 bases lay between the germline ends. CDR3 sequence: CAIRSWRPTADTQYF. For the CDR3, the DNA is TGTGCCATCAGGTCCTGGAGACCTACAGCAGATACGCAGTATTTT.

The chain has TRBV6-5 and TRBJ2-5; 10 nucleotides match TRBD2. The J segment lost 1 base and the V segment lost 4 bases, leaving 3 bases of the junction unmatched. Germline V CDR1 and CDR2: MNHEY, SVGAGI. The CDR3 is 15 residues long. Written as DNA, the CDR3 is TGTGCCAGCAGTTTTAGCGGGGGGACCCAAGAGACCCAGTACTTC. Translated, it gives CASSFSGGTQETQYF.

This clone was seen just once. The rearrangement links TRBV6-4 to TRBJ1-1, with D uncertain. V lost 6 bases and J lost 5, with 13 bases in between. Germline CDR1 and CDR2: MRHNA and SNTAGT. The CDR3 runs 13 residues. CDR3 nucleotides: TGTGCCAGCAGCAAAACGGGTTGGACTGAAGCTTTCTTT. It specifies CASSKTGWTEAFF.

The chain joins TRBV15 to TRBJ2-3; no firm D call. CDR3 length: 13 amino acids. Germline-derived CDR1 and CDR2 are LNHNV and YYDKDF (reference sequence). V lost 3 bases, J lost 6 bases, and 10 bases lay in between. CDR3 bases: TGTGCCACCAGCAGTTTTGCCTCGGATACGCAGTATTTT. The encoded protein is CATSSFASDTQYF.

V is TRBV3-1 (or the pseudogene TRBV3-2) and J is TRBJ2-1, with a weak D call TRBD2 (5 bases). Trimming took off 1 base at V and 9 bases at J, with 13 bases between the two ends. CDR3 length: 14 amino acids. The V gene's germline CDR1 is LGHDT and CDR2 YNNKEL (reference sequence). CDR3 DNA: TGTGCCAGCAGCCAAGGGCGGCGGGCGGTTGAGCAGTTCTTC. Its protein is CASSQGRRAVEQFF.

V and J are TRBV6-2 or TRBV6-3 and TRBJ1-5; TRBD1 matches 7 bases. The length of the CDR3 is 15 residues. The trim removed 1 base at V and 4 bases at J, leaving 4 bases unmatched. Germline CDR1 is MNHEY and CDR2 is SVGEGT. DNA for the CDR3: TGTGCCAGCAGTTACTTGACAGGGATTAATCAGCCCCAGCATTTT. Translated, it gives CASSYLTGINQPQHF.

The chain uses TRBV9 and TRBJ1-2; 10 nucleotides line up with TRBD1. In germline, CDR1 is SGDLS, CDR2 YYNGEE. The CDR3 extends over 15 amino acids. Trimming took 4 bases from V and 5 from J; bases not matched to a gene: 8. This CDR3 reads CASSPLGTGAYGYTF. The CDR3 nucleotides read TGTGCCAGCAGCCCGCTTGGGACAGGGGCATATGGCTACACCTTC.

This chain links TRBV10-1 with TRBJ1-2; D ambiguous. CDR1 is WNHNN and CDR2 is SYGVQD in the germline V gene (reference sequence). This CDR3 region has 14 residues. Trimming removed 5 bases at V and 4 bases at J, with 14 bases between. DNA for the CDR3: TGCGCCAGCAGTCCGGGCCCCTCACCCTATGGCTACACCTTC. It encodes CASSPGPSPYGYTF.

The gene calls are TRBV7-7 and TRBJ2-2, with TRBD1 identical over 9 bases. Germline V gene data show CDR1 as SSHAT and CDR2 as FNYEAQ (reference sequence). This CDR3 has 15 amino acids. The ends lost 5 bases at V and 3 bases at J; junction bases unmatched: 4. DNA for the CDR3: TGTGCCAGCAGCCCGGGACAGGGACACACCGGGGAGCTGTTTTTT. Encoded protein: CASSPGQGHTGELFF.

This clone was observed a single time. The rearrangement uses TRBV2 and TRBJ2-3; no firm D call. CDR3 size: 14 residues. With 3 bases removed from V and 4 bases from J, the gap between germline ends came to 11 bases. Germline CDR1 reads SNHLY; CDR2 reads FYNNEI. CDR3 coding DNA: TGTGCCAGCAGTGACACCCAGGTTCCAGATACGCAGTATTTT. Translated: CASSDTQVPDTQYF.

This clone was found once. The genes are TRBV6-1 and TRBJ2-3; 8 bases are shared with TRBD2. The CDR3 consists of 15 residues. With 5 bases clipped from V and 4 bases from J, the junction kept 8 bases outside the gene matches. Germline CDR1 is MNHNS and CDR2 is SASEGT. CDR3 nucleotides: TGTGCCAGCAGTTCAGGACTAGCTCTGTCAGATACGCAGTATTTT. Translated: CASSSGLALSDTQYF.

This clone appeared once. The chain recombines TRBV6-5 with TRBJ2-3; 7 nucleotides align to TRBD2. The CDR3 contains 13 residues. V lost 6 bases and J lost 2; bases outside the gene matches: 2. The germline gives CDR1 MNHEY, CDR2 SVGAGI. DNA for the CDR3: TGTGCCAGCAGGGGGGGGGTCACAGATACGCAGTATTTT. The encoded protein is CASRGGVTDTQYF.

There are a few counts of this clone. The V and J genes are TRBV3-1 (or the pseudogene TRBV3-2) and TRBJ2-7; 8 bases are shared with TRBD1. The germline V gene encodes CDR1 LGHDT and CDR2 YNNKEL (reference sequence). With 0 bases clipped from V and 7 bases from J, the junction kept 11 bases outside the gene matches. The CDR3 runs to 16 residues. The CDR3 loop is CASSQDWGRGRDEQYF. The CDR3, as DNA: TGTGCCAGCAGCCAAGATTGGGGCAGGGGGCGCGATGAGCAGTACTTC.

The chain couples TRBV4-3 to TRBJ2-4; TRBD2 aligns across 12 bases. The germline CDR1 and CDR2 sequences are LGHNA and YSLEER. The J segment lost 0 bases and the V segment lost 0 bases, leaving 3 bases of the junction unmatched. The CDR3 spans 18 residues. CDR3 amino acids: CASSQEALAGGAKNIQYF. CDR3 in DNA: TGCGCCAGCAGCCAAGAGGCACTAGCGGGGGGAGCCAAAAACATTCAGTACTTC.

The chain is built from TRBV3-1 (or the pseudogene TRBV3-2) and TRBJ2-3; D is undetermined. The CDR3 is 13 residues long. V gave up 4 bases and J gave up 4 bases, with 9 bases separating them. CDR1 is LGHDT, CDR2 YNNKEL, per germline (reference sequence). DNA for the CDR3: TGTGCCAGCAGCCCGGGTCGGGCAGATACGCAGTATTTT. Translation: CASSPGRADTQYF.